This is a list of T cell receptor beta chains from one sample in a study of blood T cell repertoires in COVID-19. Clones were sequenced by immunoSEQ multiplex PCR, and TCRdb holds only the in-frame ones, with some missing. The sample contains about 440,000 clones, around 89% of which appear only once. The sample consisted of peripheral blood. These receptors were taken from a woman between 25 and 40 years old with acute or convalescent COVID-19. Each CDR3 is given with its conserved first and last residue. A D gene is named only where the DNA matches it firmly. Only some rows state a clone size, as once, few, many or a class for expanded clones.

J,D,V,size,DNA,CDR3
TRBJ2-2,NA,TRBV7-3,NA,TGTGCCAGCGGCACGAACACCGGGGAGCTGTTTTTT,CASGTNTGELFF
TRBJ1-1,TRBD1,TRBV24-1,once,TGTGCCACCAGCCAGGGGGCATTTGGTACTGAAGCTTTCTTT,CATSQGAFGTEAFF
TRBJ1-5,NA,TRBV9,NA,TGTGCCAGCAGCGTTGGGGCCAGCAATCAGCCCCAGCATTTT,CASSVGASNQPQHF
TRBJ1-6,NA,TRBV27,NA,TGTGCCAGCAGTTTGGGGGCGGGGGATTCACCCCTCCACTTT,CASSLGAGDSPLHF
TRBJ2-7,TRBD1,TRBV6-1,NA,TGTGCCAGCAGTGCTATCCGGGACAGGGGCTCCTACGAGCAGTACTTC,CASSAIRDRGSYEQYF
TRBJ1-1,NA,TRBV28,NA,TGTGCCAGCAGTTTACCCGGAGGGTCAGCTTTCTTT,CASSLPGGSAFF
TRBJ2-7,NA,TRBV5-4,NA,TGTGCCAGCAGCTTGCTCCAGGCGGACACCTACGAGCAGTACTTC,CASSLLQADTYEQYF
TRBJ2-5,TRBD2,TRBV28,NA,TGTGCCAGCAGAGTAGCGGGCCAACAAGAGACCCAGTACTTC,CASRVAGQQETQYF
TRBJ1-3,TRBD1,TRBV18,NA,TGTGCCAGCTCACCTGAGGGACAGCGCTCTGGAAACACCATATATTTT,CASSPEGQRSGNTIYF
TRBJ2-5,NA,TRBV27,NA,TGTGCCAGCAGCCAAAATGGAGGAGAGACCCAGTACTTC,CASSQNGGETQYF
TRBJ2-3,NA,TRBV5-1,NA,TGCGCCAGCAGTCCCGCCCTGGGGGGGCCAGATACGCAGTATTTT,CASSPALGGPDTQYF
TRBJ2-2,TRBD2,TRBV24-1,NA,TGTGCCACCAAACCCTGGGGGACTAGCGAGAACACCGGGGAGCTGTTTTTT,CATKPWGTSENTGELFF
TRBJ2-7,NA,TRBV23-1,NA,TGCGCCAGCGAAGGGGGAAATTCCTACGAGCAGTACTTC,CASEGGNSYEQYF
TRBJ2-7,NA,TRBV21-1,NA,TGTGCCAGCAGCATCCGGGACACCTCCTACGAGCAGTACTTC,CASSIRDTSYEQYF
TRBJ2-3,TRBD1,TRBV6-5,once,TGTGCCAGCAGGTTCCGGGACAGCCCCACAGATACGCAGTATTTT,CASRFRDSPTDTQYF
TRBJ2-5,NA,TRBV7-9,once,TGTGCCAGCAGCTTAGCTGCCAGGGGCCAAGAGACCCAGTACTTC,CASSLAARGQETQYF
TRBJ2-1,NA,TRBV9,NA,TGTGCCAGCAGCGTAGCTGATCCGGCGGGGCGCTCGAAATATAACAATGAGCAGTTCTTC,CASSVADPAGRSKYNNEQFF
TRBJ2-7,NA,TRBV4-1,NA,TGCGCCAGCAGCGCACTACAGGGGGGGGTGGAATCCTACGAGCAGTACTTC,CASSALQGGVESYEQYF
TRBJ1-6,NA,TRBV5-3,NA,TGTGCCAGAAGCTTGGCCACAGGGTTCCATCAGTCCCTCCACTTT,CARSLATGFHQSLHF
TRBJ2-5,NA,TRBV27,NA,TGTGCCAGCAGTTTATTAGGGGGTGGGCGGGAGACCCAGTACTTC,CASSLLGGGRETQYF
TRBJ2-7,TRBD1,TRBV5-1,NA,TGCGCCAGCAGCTGGGACAGGGGAGGCTACGAGCAGTACTTC,CASSWDRGGYEQYF
TRBJ1-1,NA,TRBV9,NA,TGTGCCAGCAGCGTAGACCCCGGGGGGGTAGCTTTCTTT,CASSVDPGGVAFF
TRBJ2-7,NA,TRBV10-3,NA,TGTGCCATCAGTGAGGGGCGGGGGCTCTCCTACGAGCAGTACTTC,CAISEGRGLSYEQYF